These T cell receptor beta chains were read from a single sample in a study of shared clonotypes between healthy human individuals. TCRdb keeps only in-frame clones here, not all; method: immunoSEQ multiplex PCR. The sample lists around 550,000 clones, 95% seen once, with 0.11% in the top ten. Material for sequencing was naive CD8+ T cells sorted from blood. The receptors derive from a woman aged 25 to 39 in good health. Both conserved end residues are part of each CDR3. The D gene is left open where the match is weak. Rows may omit the clone size; those that give it use once, few, many or a size class.

clone_size: NA
v_call: TRBV21-1
cdr3_length: 15
d_call: NA
cdr3_aa: CASSKGKGKEYEQYF

clone_size: few
v_call: TRBV30
cdr3_length: 14
d_call: NA
cdr3_aa: CAWSVGVGPEKLFF

clone_size: NA
v_call: TRBV27
cdr3_length: 18
d_call: TRBD2
cdr3_aa: CASTTKRRGLAGGYEQYF

clone_size: once
v_call: TRBV4-2
cdr3_length: 14
d_call: NA
cdr3_aa: CASSEDVDPDIQYF

clone_size: NA
v_call: TRBV7-9
cdr3_length: 15
d_call: NA
cdr3_aa: CASSSNTGLNTEAFF

clone_size: NA
v_call: TRBV27
cdr3_length: 18
d_call: NA
cdr3_aa: CASSPIYRDGYSNQPQHF

clone_size: NA
v_call: TRBV2
cdr3_length: 16
d_call: TRBD1
cdr3_aa: CAGVRQGFSGANVLTF

clone_size: NA
v_call: TRBV28
cdr3_length: 13
d_call: NA
cdr3_aa: CASSPATNEKLFF

clone_size: NA
v_call: TRBV28
cdr3_length: 15
d_call: NA
cdr3_aa: CASSLMGPYTGELFF

clone_size: once
v_call: TRBV30
cdr3_length: 14
d_call: TRBD1
cdr3_aa: CAWSVAGTGDEQYF

clone_size: NA
v_call: TRBV18
cdr3_length: 15
d_call: NA
cdr3_aa: CASSPPGGRVTEAFF

clone_size: NA
v_call: TRBV5-6
cdr3_length: 18
d_call: NA
cdr3_aa: CASSLALYGTLAYNEQFF

clone_size: NA
v_call: TRBV4-1
cdr3_length: 13
d_call: NA
cdr3_aa: CASSQPNYPEQYF

clone_size: NA
v_call: TRBV6-4
cdr3_length: 10
d_call: NA
cdr3_aa: CASGNSPLHF

clone_size: NA
v_call: TRBV28
cdr3_length: 16
d_call: TRBD2
cdr3_aa: CASSLQLAGGGYEQYF

clone_size: NA
v_call: TRBV7-9
cdr3_length: 17
d_call: TRBD2
cdr3_aa: CASSLLPGTSGSNEQFF

clone_size: NA
v_call: TRBV7-8
cdr3_length: 14
d_call: NA
cdr3_aa: CASSRYQGEDEQYF

clone_size: NA
v_call: TRBV28
cdr3_length: 15
d_call: NA
cdr3_aa: CASSGTGQRDSPLHF

clone_size: NA
v_call: TRBV10-1
cdr3_length: 15
d_call: TRBD2
cdr3_aa: CASRVAGDPSETQYF

clone_size: NA
v_call: TRBV7-6
cdr3_length: 14
d_call: TRBD2
cdr3_aa: CASSSSGSGYEQYF

clone_size: NA
v_call: TRBV2
cdr3_length: 15
d_call: NA
cdr3_aa: CASSEGLGSGSEAFF

clone_size: NA
v_call: TRBV13
cdr3_length: 15
d_call: TRBD2
cdr3_aa: CASSSVAGRGHEQFF

clone_size: NA
v_call: TRBV28
cdr3_length: 15
d_call: NA
cdr3_aa: CASSFRRDSNQPQHF

clone_size: NA
v_call: TRBV5-5
cdr3_length: 13
d_call: NA
cdr3_aa: CASSLVGYTEAFF

clone_size: NA
v_call: TRBV25-1
cdr3_length: 16
d_call: TRBD1
cdr3_aa: CASSDMRGQRSYEQYF

clone_size: NA
v_call: TRBV9
cdr3_length: 14
d_call: TRBD1
cdr3_aa: CASSGQGAGETQYF

clone_size: NA
v_call: TRBV7-8
cdr3_length: 15
d_call: NA
cdr3_aa: CASSSRGGTYEKLFF

clone_size: NA
v_call: TRBV19
cdr3_length: 17
d_call: NA
cdr3_aa: CASTPPGGSGSHNEQFF

clone_size: NA
v_call: TRBV7-3
cdr3_length: 15
d_call: TRBD2
cdr3_aa: CASSPLAGGYDTQYF

clone_size: NA
v_call: TRBV7-9
cdr3_length: 15
d_call: TRBD1
cdr3_aa: CASSLGGQFTYEQYF

clone_size: NA
v_call: TRBV29-1
cdr3_length: 16
d_call: TRBD2
cdr3_aa: CSVASGSSFGHNEQFF

clone_size: NA
v_call: TRBV27
cdr3_length: 16
d_call: TRBD1
cdr3_aa: CASSILLGQGADEQYF

clone_size: NA
v_call: TRBV1
cdr3_length: 19
d_call: NA
cdr3_aa: CTSSHASRREDSNTGELFF